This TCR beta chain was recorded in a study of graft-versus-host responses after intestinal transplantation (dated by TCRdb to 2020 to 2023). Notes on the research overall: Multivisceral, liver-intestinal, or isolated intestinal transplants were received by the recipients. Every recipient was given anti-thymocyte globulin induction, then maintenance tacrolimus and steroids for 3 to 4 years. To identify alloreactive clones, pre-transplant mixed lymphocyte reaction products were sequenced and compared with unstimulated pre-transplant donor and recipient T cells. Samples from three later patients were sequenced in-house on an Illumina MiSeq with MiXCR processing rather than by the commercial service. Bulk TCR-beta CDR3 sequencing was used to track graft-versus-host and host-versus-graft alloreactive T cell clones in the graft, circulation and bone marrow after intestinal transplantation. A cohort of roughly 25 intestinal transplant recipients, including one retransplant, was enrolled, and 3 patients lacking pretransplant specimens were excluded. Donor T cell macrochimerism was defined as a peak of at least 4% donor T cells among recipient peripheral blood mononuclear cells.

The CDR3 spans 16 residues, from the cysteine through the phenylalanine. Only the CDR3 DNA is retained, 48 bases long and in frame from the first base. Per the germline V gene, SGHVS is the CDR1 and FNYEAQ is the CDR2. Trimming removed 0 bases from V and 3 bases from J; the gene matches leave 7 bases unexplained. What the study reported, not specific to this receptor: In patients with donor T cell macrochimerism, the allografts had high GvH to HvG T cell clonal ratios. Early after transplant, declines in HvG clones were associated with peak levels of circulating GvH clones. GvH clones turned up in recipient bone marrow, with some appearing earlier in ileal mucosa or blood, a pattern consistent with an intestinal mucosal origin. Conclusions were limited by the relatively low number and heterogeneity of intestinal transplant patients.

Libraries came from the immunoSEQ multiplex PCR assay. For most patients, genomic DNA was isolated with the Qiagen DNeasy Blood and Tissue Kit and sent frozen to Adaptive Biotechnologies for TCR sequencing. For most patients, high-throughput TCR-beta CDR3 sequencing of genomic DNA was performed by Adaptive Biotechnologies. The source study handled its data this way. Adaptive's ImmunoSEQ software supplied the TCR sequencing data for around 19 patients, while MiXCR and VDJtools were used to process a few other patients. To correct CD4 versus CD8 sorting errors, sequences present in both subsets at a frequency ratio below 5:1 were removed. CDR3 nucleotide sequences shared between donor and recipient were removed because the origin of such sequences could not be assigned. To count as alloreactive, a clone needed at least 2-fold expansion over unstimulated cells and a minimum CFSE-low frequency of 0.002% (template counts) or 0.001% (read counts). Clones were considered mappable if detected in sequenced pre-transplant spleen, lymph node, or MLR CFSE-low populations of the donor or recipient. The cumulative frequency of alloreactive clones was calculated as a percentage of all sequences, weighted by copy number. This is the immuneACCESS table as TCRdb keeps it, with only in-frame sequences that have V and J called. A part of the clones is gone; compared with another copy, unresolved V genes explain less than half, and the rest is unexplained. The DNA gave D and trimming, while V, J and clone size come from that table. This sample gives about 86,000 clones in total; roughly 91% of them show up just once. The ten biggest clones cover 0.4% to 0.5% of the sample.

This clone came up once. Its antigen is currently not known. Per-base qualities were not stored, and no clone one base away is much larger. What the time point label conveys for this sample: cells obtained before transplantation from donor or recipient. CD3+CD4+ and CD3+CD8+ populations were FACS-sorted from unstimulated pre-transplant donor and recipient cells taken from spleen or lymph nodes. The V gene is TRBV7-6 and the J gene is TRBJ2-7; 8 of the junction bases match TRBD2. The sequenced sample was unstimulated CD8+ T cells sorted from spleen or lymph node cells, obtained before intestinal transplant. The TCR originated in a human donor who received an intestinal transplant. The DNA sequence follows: TGTGCCAGCAGCTTAGCGCCGGCGGCGGGAGGCTACGAGCAGTACTTC. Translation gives CASSLAPAAGGYEQYF.